The 7 T cell receptor beta chains reported below all come from one sample, sequenced in a study of cytomegalovirus exposure and HLA in healthy donors. The PCR ran on 60 Vbeta and 13 Jbeta primers. Method: immunoSEQ multiplex PCR; TCRdb's copy keeps in-frame clones and lacks some. This table has 200,000 to 250,000 clones, 78% appearing once. The specimen sequenced was PBMCs. The origin of the receptors is a boy under 18 in good health and CMV-seronegative.

The chain has TRBV5-4 and TRBJ1-1, with TRBD1 matching over 8 bases. Germline V lookup: CDR1 SGHNT, CDR2 YYREEE (reference sequence). The CDR3 is 13 amino acids. Losses at the gene ends were 10 bases for V and 6 bases for J; bases not matched to a gene: 11. The CDR3 region is CAGKTGGLSEAFF. Here the CDR3 DNA reads TGTGCCGGAAAAACAGGGGGGCTTTCTGAAGCTTTCTTT.

This chain joins TRBV4-1 and TRBJ2-1; weak D call: TRBD1 (5 bases). The length of the CDR3 is 15 residues. V gave up 1 base and J gave up 5 bases, with 12 bases separating them. Looked up from germline, CDR1 is MGHRA and CDR2 is YSYEKL. DNA for the CDR3: TGCGCCAGCAGCCAAGGACAGACCCAAAACAATGAGCAGTTCTTC. Translating it yields CASSQGQTQNNEQFF.

CDR3 sequence reads: CASSPPGWGGLYEQYF. The CDR3 DNA reads TGTGCCAGCAGCCCCCCAGGGTGGGGAGGGCTCTACGAGCAGTACTTC. This chain joins TRBV14 and TRBJ2-7; 7 nucleotides agree with TRBD2. CDR1 is SGHDN, CDR2 FVKESK, per germline. V was clipped by 4 bases and J by 3 bases; unmatched bases: 12. This CDR3 has 16 residues.

The sample holds one count of this clone. Distinct nucleotide sequences in the sample also encode this CDR3. V and J are TRBV5-1 and TRBJ1-1; D ambiguous. Trimming cost V 0 bases and J 3 bases, with 6 bases left between them. The CDR3 has 13 amino acids. Germline CDR1 and CDR2: SGHRS and YFSETQ. The CDR3 DNA follows: TGCGCCAGCAGCTTGGGGAGGGACACTGAAGCTTTCTTT. Protein: CASSLGRDTEAFF.

This rearrangement joins TRBV7-3 to TRBJ1-1; 9 bases match TRBD1. CDR3 length: 15 amino acids. V gave up 4 bases and J gave up 0 bases; unmatched junction bases: 3. In germline, CDR1 is SGHTA, CDR2 FQGTGA. The CDR3 reads CASSSTGGMNTEAFF. The CDR3 DNA is TGTGCCAGCAGCTCGACAGGGGGGATGAACACTGAAGCTTTCTTT.

This clone has only a few counts. The V and J genes are TRBV5-4 and TRBJ2-3, with TRBD2 identical over 11 bases. The CDR3 length is 15 residues. The germline V gene has CDR1 SGHNT and CDR2 YYREEE (reference sequence). J lost 7 bases, V lost 7 bases, and 11 bases had no gene match. This chain's CDR3 is CASSLSSGGFYTQYF. CDR3 coding DNA: TGTGCCAGCTCCCTATCTAGCGGGGGGTTTTATACGCAGTATTTT.

The CDR3 DNA reads as TGTGCCTGGAGTGAAGGGGAGGACTATGGCTACACCTTC. Encoded protein: CAWSEGEDYGYTF. The gene calls are TRBV30 and TRBJ1-2; a possible D gene is TRBD1 (5 bases). Germline loops: CDR1 GTSNPN, CDR2 SVGIG (reference sequence). V lost 1 base and J lost 3, with 9 bases in between. This CDR3 is 13 amino acids long.